Each of the 11 T cell receptor beta chains below was sequenced from the same sample in a study of T-cell reconstitution after alpha-beta-depleted transplantation in children (dated by TCRdb to between 2015 and 2016). The library was produced with PCR. The sample was run on an Illumina HiSeq 2500. Molecular barcoding was employed in the preparation of TCR libraries, with unique molecular identifiers being used to normalize TCRbeta repertoire quantification. TCRdb reprocessed the public reads (quality trimming at Q25 with fastp, clone calling with MiXCR) and kept in-frame beta chains. Entries are consolidated by CDR3 protein sequence, retaining the most common genes and DNA. Counted in this sample were some 530,000 distinct CDR3 sequences; approximately 12% of them appeared once. The biggest ten clones account for over 5.5% of the sample. Material: PBMCs from the stem cell graft donor, obtained from the stem cell graft. These receptors came from a human donor who donated a stem cell graft to a child with combined immunodeficiency.

V usage is TRBV7-6 and J usage is TRBJ1-1; D not resolved. CDR1 and CDR2 from the germline V gene are SGHVS and FNYEAQ. V was pared by 3 bases and J by 4 bases, with 6 bases between. This CDR3 is built from 12 residues. The CDR3 DNA reads as TGTGCCAGCAGCTTGAGTCCCACTGAAGCTTTCTTT. Translation: CASSLSPTEAFF.

The DNA for the CDR3 is TGTGCCAGCAGCGTAGTTGGGACAGGAATGAACACCGGGGAGCTGTTTTTT. Its translation: CASSVVGTGMNTGELFF. This chain uses TRBV9 with TRBJ2-2, with TRBD1 identical over 8 bases. J gave up 1 base and V 0 bases, and 5 bases lay outside the gene matches. Germline V gene lookup returns CDR1 SGDLS and CDR2 YYNGEE. The CDR3 runs 17 residues.

This clonotype has ten or more counts. The rearrangement uses TRBV27 and TRBJ2-3; D gene unclear. CDR1 is MNHEY and CDR2 is SMNVEV in the germline V gene (reference sequence). V was shortened by 6 bases and J by 6 bases, with 13 bases between the two germline ends. CDR3 length: 13 amino acids. CDR3 protein: CASRGRFRDTQYF. The CDR3 nucleotides are TGTGCCAGCAGGGGCCGCTTTAGGGATACGCAGTATTTT.

This clonotype was picked up many times. V gene TRBV5-5 combines with J gene TRBJ2-3; 10 nucleotides agree with TRBD1. V shed 3 bases, J shed 3 bases, and the junction held 4 bases outside the gene matches. The CDR3 consists of 15 residues. Germline V gene lookup returns CDR1 SGHKS and CDR2 YYEKEE (reference sequence). The CDR3 loop reads CASSSGTGETDTQYF. In DNA, the CDR3 is TGTGCCAGCAGCTCCGGGACAGGGGAGACAGATACGCAGTATTTT. The full variable domain, in which reference TRBV5-5 and TRBJ2-3 provide the parts outside the CDR3, is DAGVTQSPTHLIKTRGQQVTLRCSPISGHKSVSWYQQVLGQGPQFIFQYYEKEERGRGNFPDRFSARQFPNYSSELNVNALLLGDSALYLCASSSGTGETDTQYFGPGTRLTVL.

This chain connects TRBV12-3 or TRBV12-4 to TRBJ2-6; D may correspond to TRBD1 or TRBD2 (5 bases each). V was pared by 8 bases and J by 0 bases, with 8 bases between. This CDR3 is 14 amino acids long. The CDR3 reads CASQGPSGANVLTF. The CDR3, as DNA: TGTGCCAGCCAGGGACCCTCTGGGGCCAACGTCCTGACTTTC.

V and J are TRBV5-1 and TRBJ2-7; 8 nucleotides line up with TRBD2. V dropped 1 base and J dropped 5; count of bases not matched to a gene: 5. Germline V gene sequence: CDR1 SGHRS, CDR2 YFSETQ. The CDR3 is 14 amino acids. DNA of the CDR3: TGCGCCAGCAGCTTGCGACTAGCGTATGACGAGCAGTACTTC. It is translated as CASSLRLAYDEQYF.

A few counts support this clonotype. This CDR3 reads CASSLGTGGYQPQHF. The CDR3 DNA follows: TGTGCCAGCAGCTTAGGGACAGGGGGATATCAGCCCCAGCATTTT. The chain recombines TRBV13 with TRBJ1-5; 9 bases line up with TRBD1. V lost 0 bases to trimming and J lost 5 bases; unmatched junction nucleotides: 2. From germline, CDR1 is PRHDT and CDR2 FYEKMQ (reference sequence). The CDR3 length is 15 residues. Looking up the rest from reference TRBV13 and TRBJ1-5 gives the full variable domain: AAGVIQSPRHLIKEKRETATLKCYPIPRHDTVYWYQQGPGQDPQFLISFYEKMQSDKGSIPDRFSAQQFSDYHSELNMSSLELGDSALYFCASSLGTGGYQPQHFGDGTRLSIL.

V gene TRBV5-5 combines with J gene TRBJ2-7; D is tentatively TRBD1 or TRBD2 (5 bases each). The CDR3 extends over 14 amino acids. Germline-derived CDR1 and CDR2 are SGHKS and YYEKEE (reference sequence). Trimming removed 3 bases from V and 2 bases from J, with 12 bases in between. The DNA of the CDR3 is TGTGCCAGCAGCTGGGGCGCGGGCACCTACGAGCAGTACTTC. Translated: CASSWGAGTYEQYF.

The V gene is TRBV29-1, the J gene TRBJ2-1; tentative D call: TRBD2 (5 bases). V lost 1 base and J lost 10, with 11 bases in between. The CDR3 totals 12 residues. CDR1 is SQVTM and CDR2 is ANQGSEA in the germline V gene. CDR3 nucleotides: TGCAGCGTTGAAGTTCCGGGGAGAGAGCAGTTCTTC. Protein sequence: CSVEVPGREQFF.

V usage is TRBV18 and J usage is TRBJ2-7, with D maybe TRBD1 (6 bases). Germline-derived CDR1 and CDR2 are KGHSH and LQKENI. V was shortened by 4 bases and J by 3 bases, with 13 bases between the two germline ends. The CDR3 length is 14 residues. As DNA, the CDR3 is TGTGCCAGCTCACTGACAGGTTTGGTCTACGAGCAGTACTTC. Its protein is CASSLTGLVYEQYF.

This clonotype was detected only a few times. The J gene is TRBJ2-1, the V gene TRBV7-3, with 8 bases identical to TRBD2. Unmatched junction bases numbered 14, after V lost 5 bases and J lost 8 bases. This CDR3 has 16 residues. Germline CDR1 SGHTA, CDR2 FQGTGA. The CDR3 protein is CASSLLGGAGVDEQFF. The CDR3 DNA is TGTGCCAGCAGCCTCCTGGGGGGAGCGGGGGTGGATGAGCAGTTCTTC. The full variable domain, rest sourced from reference TRBV7-3 and TRBJ2-1, is GAGVSQTPSNKVTEKGKYVELRCDPISGHTALYWYRQSLGQGPEFLIYFQGTGAADDSGLPNDRFFAVRPEGSVSTLKIQRTERGDSAVYLCASSLLGGAGVDEQFFGPGTRLTVL.